The rows below give T cell receptor beta chains drawn from one sample of a study of blood T cell repertoires in COVID-19. The repertoire was sequenced with immunoSEQ multiplex PCR; TCRdb's copy has only in-frame clones and lacks some. Among 70,000 to 95,000 clones, about four fifths were seen once, and the ten largest hold approximately 12%. What was sequenced was peripheral blood. These receptors were taken from a woman between 40 and 55 years old with active or convalescent COVID-19. The CDR3 runs from the conserved cysteine through the conserved F or W. A D gene is named only where the DNA matches it firmly. A row's size may be missing; if present it is once, few, many or a size class.

.,TRBD2,TRBJ2-1,TRBV5-1,TGCGCCAGCAGCCCGACTAGCGGGAGCAATGAGCAGTTCTTC,CASSPTSGSNEQFF
.,.,TRBJ1-6,TRBV19,TGTGCCAGTAGTACGACAGAGGATAATTCACCCCTCCACTTT,CASSTTEDNSPLHF
.,.,TRBJ2-3,TRBV19,TGTGCCAGTAGTATAGGACTAGCAGATACGCAGTATTTT,CASSIGLADTQYF
.,.,TRBJ2-5,TRBV2,TGTGCCAGCAGTGAAGGGGGGGGGCCCAAGGGAGAGACCCAGTACTTC,CASSEGGGPKGETQYF
.,.,TRBJ1-2,TRBV6-5,TGTGCCAGCAGTTCATTACATGCTAACTATGGCTACACCTTC,CASSSLHANYGYTF
.,.,TRBJ2-6,TRBV14,TGTGCCAGCAGCCAAATTCGACAAGGGGGAATGAGCTCTGGGGCCAACGTCCTGACTTTC,CASSQIRQGGMSSGANVLTF
few,.,TRBJ1-1,TRBV14,TGTGCCAGCAGCCAAGATCGGCCGGCATTTTCGGGGAACACTGAAGCTTTCTTT,CASSQDRPAFSGNTEAFF
few,.,TRBJ1-2,TRBV27,TGTGCCAGCAGTCCCAACGGGAGGGGGGACTATGGCTACACCTTC,CASSPNGRGDYGYTF
.,.,TRBJ1-6,TRBV19,TGTGCCAGTAGTACTACCTATAATTCACCCCTCCACTTT,CASSTTYNSPLHF
many,TRBD1,TRBJ2-7,TRBV6-6,TGTGCCAGCAGTTCCACCGACAGGGCATCCTACGAGCAGTACTTC,CASSSTDRASYEQYF
.,TRBD1,TRBJ2-7,TRBV29-1,TGCAGCGTTGTAGGGAGAGGACAGGGGGTCGACGAGCAGTACTTC,CSVVGRGQGVDEQYF
.,TRBD1,TRBJ1-2,TRBV28,TGTGCCAGCACTCTTTCCGGGACAGGGGGGGGCTACACCTTC,CASTLSGTGGGYTF
once,.,TRBJ2-2,TRBV5-1,TGCGCCAGCAGCCGTCAGACCGGGGAGCTGTTTTTT,CASSRQTGELFF
.,.,TRBJ2-3,TRBV12-3/TRBV12-4,TGTGCCAGCAGTTTACCCCTGGATACGCAGTATTTT,CASSLPLDTQYF
.,TRBD1,TRBJ2-2,TRBV10-3,TGTGCCATCAGTATCGGGACAGGGTCCACCGGGGAGCTGTTTTTT,CAISIGTGSTGELFF
.,TRBD1,TRBJ2-3,TRBV3-1/TRBV3-2,TGTGCCAGCAGCCGGACAGGGGCCGGGGCAGATACGCAGTATTTT,CASSRTGAGADTQYF